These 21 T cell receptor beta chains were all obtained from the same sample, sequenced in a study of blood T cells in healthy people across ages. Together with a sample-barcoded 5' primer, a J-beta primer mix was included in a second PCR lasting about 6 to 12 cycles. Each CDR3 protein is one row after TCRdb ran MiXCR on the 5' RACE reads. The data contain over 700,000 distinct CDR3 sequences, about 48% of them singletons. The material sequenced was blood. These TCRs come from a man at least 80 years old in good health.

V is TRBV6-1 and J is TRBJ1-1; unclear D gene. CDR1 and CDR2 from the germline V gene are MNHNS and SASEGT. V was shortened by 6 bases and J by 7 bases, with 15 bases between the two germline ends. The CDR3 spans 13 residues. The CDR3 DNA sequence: TGTGCCAGCAGCCCGGGAAGTTGGCGTGAAGCTTTCTTT. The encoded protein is CASSPGSWREAFF.

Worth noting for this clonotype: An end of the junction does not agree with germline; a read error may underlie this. The CDR3 region is CVSSIGQGTKTTNEKLFF. DNA of the CDR3: TGTGTCAGCAGCATCGGACAGGGGACCAAAACGACTAATGAAAAACTGTTTTTT. The chain joins TRBV7-9 to TRBJ1-4; 9 positions match TRBD1. The CDR3 is 18 residues long. Germline V gene data show CDR1 as SEHNR and CDR2 as FQNEAQ (reference sequence).

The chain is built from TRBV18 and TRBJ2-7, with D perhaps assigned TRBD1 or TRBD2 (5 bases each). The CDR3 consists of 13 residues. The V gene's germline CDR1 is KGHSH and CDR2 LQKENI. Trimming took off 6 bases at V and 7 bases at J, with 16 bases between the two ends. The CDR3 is CASSPRLGEEQYF. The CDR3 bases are TGTGCCAGCTCGCCTCGACTGGGGGAAGAGCAGTACTTC.

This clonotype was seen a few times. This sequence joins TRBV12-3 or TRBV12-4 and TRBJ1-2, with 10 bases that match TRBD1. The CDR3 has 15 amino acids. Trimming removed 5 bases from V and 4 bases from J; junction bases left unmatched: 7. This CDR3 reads CASSKGQGVGYGYTF. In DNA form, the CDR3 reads TGTGCCAGCAGTAAAGGACAGGGGGTTGGCTATGGCTACACCTTC.

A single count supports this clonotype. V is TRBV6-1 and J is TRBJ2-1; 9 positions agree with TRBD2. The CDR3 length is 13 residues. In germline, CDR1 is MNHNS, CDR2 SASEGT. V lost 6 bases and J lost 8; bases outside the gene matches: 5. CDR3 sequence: CASRVAGVDEQFF. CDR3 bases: TGTGCCAGCAGGGTAGCGGGAGTGGATGAGCAGTTCTTC.

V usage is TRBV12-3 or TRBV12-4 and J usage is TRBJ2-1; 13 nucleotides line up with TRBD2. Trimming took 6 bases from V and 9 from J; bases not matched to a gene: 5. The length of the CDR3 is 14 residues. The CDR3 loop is CASRDRLAGGEQFF. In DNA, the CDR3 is TGTGCCAGCAGGGACCGACTAGCGGGAGGTGAGCAGTTCTTC.

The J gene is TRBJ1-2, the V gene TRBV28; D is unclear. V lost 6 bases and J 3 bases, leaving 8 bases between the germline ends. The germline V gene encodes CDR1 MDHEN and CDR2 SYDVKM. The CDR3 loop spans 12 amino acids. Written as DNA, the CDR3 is TGTGCCAGCAGCGGGATCTACTATGGCTACACCTTC. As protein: CASSGIYYGYTF.

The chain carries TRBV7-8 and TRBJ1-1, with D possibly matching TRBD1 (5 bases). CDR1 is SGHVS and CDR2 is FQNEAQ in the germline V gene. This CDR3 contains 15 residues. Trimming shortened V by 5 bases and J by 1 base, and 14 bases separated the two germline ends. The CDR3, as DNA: TGTGCCAGCAGCCTCAGCGGGGGGACGAACACTGAAGCTTTCTTT. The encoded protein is CASSLSGGTNTEAFF.

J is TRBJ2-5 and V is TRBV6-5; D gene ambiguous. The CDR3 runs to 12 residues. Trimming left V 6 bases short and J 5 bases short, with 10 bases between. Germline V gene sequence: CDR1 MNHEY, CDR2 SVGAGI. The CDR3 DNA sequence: TGTGCCAGCAGGGACCCTTCGGAGACCCAGTACTTC. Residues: CASRDPSETQYF.

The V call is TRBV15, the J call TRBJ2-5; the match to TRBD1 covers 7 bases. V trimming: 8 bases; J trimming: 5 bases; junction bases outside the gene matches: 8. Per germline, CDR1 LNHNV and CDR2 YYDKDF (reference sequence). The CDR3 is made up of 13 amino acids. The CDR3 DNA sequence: TGTGCCACCTCAAGGGGGCTATGGGAGACCCAGTACTTC. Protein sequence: CATSRGLWETQYF.

CDR3 sequence (DNA): TGTGCCAGCAGCTTAGGTCCAGGGTCCAATCAGCCCCAGCATTTT. It codes for CASSLGPGSNQPQHF. V is TRBV11-2 and J is TRBJ1-5; TRBD1 is a possible D gene (5 bases). Germline lookup yields CDR1 SGHAT and CDR2 FQNNGV. This CDR3 has 15 residues. Trimming stripped 1 base from V and 3 bases from J, with 10 bases between.

CDR3 residues: CSAREAGIFYNEQFF. The CDR3 coding sequence is TGCAGTGCTAGGGAAGCAGGGATATTCTACAATGAGCAGTTCTTC. The chain links TRBV20-1 to TRBJ2-1; D perhaps matches TRBD1 (5 bases). The CDR3 length is 15 residues. CDR1 and CDR2 (germline): DFQATT, SNEGSKA (reference sequence). V was trimmed by 3 bases and J by 3 bases, leaving 15 bases between them.

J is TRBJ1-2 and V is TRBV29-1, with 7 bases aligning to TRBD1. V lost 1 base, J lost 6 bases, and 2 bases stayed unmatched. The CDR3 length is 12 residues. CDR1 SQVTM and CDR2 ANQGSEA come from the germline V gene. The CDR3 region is CSVEGTGNGYTF. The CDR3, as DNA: TGCAGCGTTGAAGGGACAGGTAATGGCTACACCTTC.

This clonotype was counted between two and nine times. In DNA, the CDR3 is TGTGCCAGCAGCCCCCAAGCGGGAGTCCCAGATACGCAGTATTTT. Translated, it gives CASSPQAGVPDTQYF. J is TRBJ2-3 and V is TRBV13; 8 bases line up with TRBD2. This CDR3 has 15 amino acids. Per germline, CDR1 PRHDT and CDR2 FYEKMQ (reference sequence). The junction had 8 bases not matched to a gene; V was cut back by 5 bases and J by 4 bases.

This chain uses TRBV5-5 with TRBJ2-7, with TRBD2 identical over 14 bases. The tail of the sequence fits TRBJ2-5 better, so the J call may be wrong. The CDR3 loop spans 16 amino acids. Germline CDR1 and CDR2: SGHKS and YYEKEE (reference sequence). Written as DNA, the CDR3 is TGTGCCAGCAGCTCGACTAGCGGGAGGGGCGGGGAGACCCAGTACTTC. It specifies CASSSTSGRGGETQYF.

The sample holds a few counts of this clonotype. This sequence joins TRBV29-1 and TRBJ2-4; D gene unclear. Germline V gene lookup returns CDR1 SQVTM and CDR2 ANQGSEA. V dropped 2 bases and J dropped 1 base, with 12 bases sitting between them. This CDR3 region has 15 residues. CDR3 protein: CSVEKTPPAKNIQYF. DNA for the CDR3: TGCAGCGTTGAAAAGACCCCACCTGCCAAAAACATTCAGTACTTC.

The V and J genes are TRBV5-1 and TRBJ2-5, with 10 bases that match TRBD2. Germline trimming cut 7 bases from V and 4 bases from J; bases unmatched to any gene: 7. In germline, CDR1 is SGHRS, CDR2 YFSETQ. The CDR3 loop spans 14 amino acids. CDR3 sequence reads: CASSTAGGPETQYF. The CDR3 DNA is TGCGCCAGCTCTACAGCGGGAGGGCCAGAGACCCAGTACTTC.

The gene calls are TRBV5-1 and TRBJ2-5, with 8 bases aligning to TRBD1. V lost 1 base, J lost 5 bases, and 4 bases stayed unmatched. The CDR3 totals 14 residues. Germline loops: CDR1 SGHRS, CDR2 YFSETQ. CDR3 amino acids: CASSLFRTGETQYF. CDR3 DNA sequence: TGCGCCAGCAGCTTGTTCCGGACAGGGGAGACCCAGTACTTC.

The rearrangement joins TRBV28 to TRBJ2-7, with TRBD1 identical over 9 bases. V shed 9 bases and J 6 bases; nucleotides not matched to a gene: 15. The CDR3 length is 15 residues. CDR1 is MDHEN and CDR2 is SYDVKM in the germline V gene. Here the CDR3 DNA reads TGTGCCAGTCACGGTCGGGGGACAGGGTTAGTCGAGCAGTACTTC. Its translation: CASHGRGTGLVEQYF.

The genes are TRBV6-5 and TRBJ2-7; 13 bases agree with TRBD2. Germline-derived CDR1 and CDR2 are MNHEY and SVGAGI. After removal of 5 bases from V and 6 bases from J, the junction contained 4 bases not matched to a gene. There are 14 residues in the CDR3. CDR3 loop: CASSETSGRSEQYF. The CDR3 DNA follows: TGTGCCAGCAGTGAGACTAGCGGGAGGTCCGAGCAGTACTTC.

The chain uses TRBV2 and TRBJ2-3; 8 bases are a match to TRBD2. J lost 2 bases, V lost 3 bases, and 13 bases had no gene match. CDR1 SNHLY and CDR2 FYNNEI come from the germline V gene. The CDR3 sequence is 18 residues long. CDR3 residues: CASSEWSGGALFTDTQYF. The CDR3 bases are TGTGCCAGCAGTGAGTGGAGCGGGGGAGCCCTTTTCACAGATACGCAGTATTTT.